Listed here are 16 T cell receptor beta chains from one sample, sequenced in a study of blood T cell repertoires in COVID-19. Method: immunoSEQ multiplex PCR; TCRdb's copy keeps in-frame clones and lacks some. The profile covers roughly 140,000 clones, with approximately 85% appearing a single time and roughly 2.9% taken by the ten largest. What was sequenced was peripheral blood. The receptors stem from a man between 50 and 59 years old with acute or convalescent COVID-19.

Only a few counts were recorded for this clone. The rearrangement links TRBV3-1 (or the pseudogene TRBV3-2) to TRBJ2-7, with D perhaps matching TRBD1 (5 bases). The CDR3 spans 15 residues. Trimming stripped 1 base from V and 3 bases from J, with 13 bases between. Germline V gene sequence: CDR1 LGHDT, CDR2 YNNKEL (reference sequence). The CDR3 region is CASSQGQGSDYEQYF. DNA for the CDR3: TGTGCCAGCAGCCAAGGGCAGGGCTCCGACTACGAGCAGTACTTC.

The chain has TRBV6-1 and TRBJ2-3; weak D call: TRBD1 (6 bases). CDR3 length: 13 residues. The V end was cut by 0 bases, the J end by 10 bases, with 11 bases between. The germline gives CDR1 MNHNS, CDR2 SASEGT. The CDR3 protein is CASSEAVRGPQYF. The CDR3 bases are TGTGCCAGCAGTGAAGCGGTCAGGGGACCGCAGTATTTT.

This clone was seen a handful of times. The chain links TRBV3-1 (or the pseudogene TRBV3-2) to TRBJ2-7; no clear D gene. The germline V gene has CDR1 LGHDT and CDR2 YNNKEL (reference sequence). The CDR3 covers 12 residues. The V and J ends lost 3 bases and 3 bases respectively, with 6 bases between them. CDR3 DNA: TGTGCCAGCAGCCAGAACGGCTACGAGCAGTACTTC. Its protein product is CASSQNGYEQYF.

V gene TRBV5-4 combines with J gene TRBJ2-5, with 8 bases that match TRBD2. CDR3 size: 15 residues. Per the germline V gene, CDR1 is SGHNT and CDR2 is YYREEE (reference sequence). Losses at the gene ends were 4 bases for V and 4 bases for J; bases not matched to a gene: 9. The CDR3 DNA reads TGTGCCAGCAGCGGGGGACTAGTGGGCGGAGAGACCCAGTACTTC. It yields the protein CASSGGLVGGETQYF.

This chain connects TRBV2 to TRBJ1-4; no reliable D call. From germline, CDR1 is SNHLY and CDR2 FYNNEI. V was cut by 6 bases and J by 7 bases, with 6 bases left in between. The CDR3 totals 11 residues. CDR3 in amino acids: CASSRSEKLFF. The CDR3, as DNA: TGTGCCAGCAGCAGAAGTGAAAAACTGTTTTTT.

The chain combines TRBV19 with TRBJ2-5, with TRBD2 matching over 12 bases. The germline gives CDR1 LNHDA, CDR2 SQIVND (reference sequence). J lost 5 bases, V lost 10 bases, and 8 bases had no gene match. The length of the CDR3 is 14 residues. The CDR3 spells CAISSGRAGETQYF. In DNA, the CDR3 is TGTGCCATCTCTAGCGGGAGGGCCGGTGAGACCCAGTACTTC.

V gene TRBV5-4 combines with J gene TRBJ2-3, with 7 bases that match TRBD1. There are 14 residues in the CDR3. CDR1 SGHNT and CDR2 YYREEE come from the germline V gene (reference sequence). Losses at the gene ends were 4 bases for V and 4 bases for J; bases not matched to a gene: 6. In nucleotides, the CDR3 is TGTGCCAGCAGCCCGAACCAGGGGGCAGATACGCAGTATTTT. It translates to CASSPNQGADTQYF.

The chain is built from TRBV9 and TRBJ2-1, with D perhaps matching TRBD2 (5 bases). The CDR3 runs 13 residues. Germline CDR1 SGDLS, CDR2 YYNGEE. The V and J ends lost 0 bases and 10 bases respectively, with 11 bases between them. The DNA for the CDR3 is TGTGCCAGCAGCGTAGGTCCAGAGGGCGAGCAGTTCTTC. It is translated as CASSVGPEGEQFF.

This clone appeared a few times. The CDR3 DNA reads TGTGCCACCAGCCCCGGGGTGTCTGGAGATGTCTATGGCTACACCTTC. It yields the protein CATSPGVSGDVYGYTF. V gene TRBV10-3 combines with J gene TRBJ1-2; D is uncertain. Trimming left V 10 bases short and J 4 bases short, with 25 bases between. CDR1 is ENHRY and CDR2 is SYGVKD in the germline V gene. The CDR3 is 16 amino acids.

The CDR3 nucleotides are TGTGCCAGCAGTTCCACCGGGACAGGGGTCAACAATGAGCAGTTCTTC. The encoded protein is CASSSTGTGVNNEQFF. The chain joins TRBV28 to TRBJ2-1, with 10 bases matching TRBD1. The CDR3 sequence is 16 residues long. The germline V gene has CDR1 MDHEN and CDR2 SYDVKM. Trimming took 4 bases from V and 5 from J; bases not matched to a gene: 8.

This clone has just a few counts. CDR3 region: CASSETGLAGGSLSTDTQYF. The DNA for the CDR3 is TGTGCCAGCAGCGAAACGGGACTAGCGGGGGGATCCCTTAGCACAGATACGCAGTATTTT. This rearrangement joins TRBV2 to TRBJ2-3; 15 bases are a match to TRBD2. This CDR3 spans 20 amino acids. J was trimmed by 0 bases and V by 6 bases; bases with no gene match: 13. Germline V gene sequence: CDR1 SNHLY, CDR2 FYNNEI.

The chain joins TRBV2 to TRBJ1-1; 10 bases are a match to TRBD1. Germline V gene data show CDR1 as SNHLY and CDR2 as FYNNEI. This CDR3 contains 14 residues. Trimming removed 9 bases from V and 7 bases from J; junction bases left unmatched: 11. The CDR3 loop reads CASTKGQGDVEAFF. The CDR3 DNA reads TGTGCCAGTACTAAAGGACAGGGGGACGTTGAAGCTTTCTTT.

V gene TRBV9 combines with J gene TRBJ1-2, with TRBD1 identical over 7 bases. This CDR3 has 16 residues. Germline CDR1 reads SGDLS; CDR2 reads YYNGEE. V lost 4 bases and J lost 2; bases outside the gene matches: 11. CDR3 amino acids: CASSPVAGQLNYGYTF. The CDR3 DNA reads TGTGCCAGCAGCCCGGTTGCGGGACAGCTGAACTATGGCTACACCTTC.

Turning to this clone: Other DNA variants within this sample encode the same CDR3. V and J are TRBV4-1 and TRBJ2-7; 7 positions match TRBD1. The CDR3 has 16 amino acids. Germline V lookup: CDR1 MGHRA, CDR2 YSYEKL. The V segment lost 1 base and the J segment 2 bases; nucleotides outside the gene matches: 8. CDR3 region: CASSQVFGQETYEQYF. The DNA of the CDR3 is TGCGCCAGCAGCCAAGTTTTCGGACAGGAGACCTACGAGCAGTACTTC.

J is TRBJ1-2 and V is TRBV24-1; tentative D call: TRBD1 (6 bases). The CDR3 runs 13 residues. The germline V gene encodes CDR1 KGHDR and CDR2 SFDVKD. Trimming stripped 5 bases from V and 7 bases from J, with 13 bases between. CDR3 bases: TGTGCCACCAGTGGTACAGGGATTGGTGGCTACACCTTC. Protein sequence: CATSGTGIGGYTF.

The chain employs TRBV28 and TRBJ2-5; D remains ambiguous. V was clipped by 3 bases and J by 2 bases, with 13 bases between them. Germline V gives CDR1 MDHEN, CDR2 SYDVKM. The CDR3 spans 15 residues. CDR3: CASSFLPWQQETQYF. The CDR3 coding sequence is TGTGCCAGCAGTTTCTTACCCTGGCAGCAAGAGACCCAGTACTTC.